This T cell receptor beta chain was retrieved from a study of blood T cell repertoires in COVID-19. On the study more broadly: Collection of acute and convalescent COVID-19 samples took place in the United States, Italy and Spain. Sources were T cells, B-cell-depleted T cells, or PBMCs; the material itself was cDNA or gDNA.

Looked up from germline, CDR1 is MDHEN and CDR2 is SYDVKM. Trimming took 6 bases from V and 6 from J, leaving 14 bases between them. The CDR3 runs to 14 residues. In the source study's methods: Quantification of nucleated cells was approximated via reference gene primer amplification. Method: immunoSEQ multiplex PCR; TCRdb's copy keeps in-frame clones and lacks some. The V and J calls and the clone size are those of that table, but D and trimming were determined from the DNA. The sample carries roughly 68,000 clones, about 85% recorded once. Seattle-derived patients entered the study during active infection and were followed longitudinally. This clone was observed a single time.

Specimen: peripheral blood. The chain has TRBV28 and TRBJ2-2; perhaps TRBD2 as D (6 bases). The receptor was derived from a woman aged 45-59 years with COVID-19, enrolled during active disease. The CDR3 DNA is TGTGCCAGCAGGCTATACGGGAGTCCCGGGGAGCTGTTTTTT. Translating it yields CASRLYGSPGELFF.